This TCR beta chain is from a study of PD-L1 blockade in urothelial cancer. Overall study context: Patients started atezolizumab in about 2014, 1,200 mg intravenously every 3 weeks. Samples of blood were analyzed 3 weeks (second dose) and 6 weeks after treatment start. There were a median of about 140,000 T cells in blood samples.

V lost 6 bases and J lost 7; bases outside the gene matches: 4. There are 11 residues in the CDR3. CDR1 is DFQATT and CDR2 is SNEGSKA in the germline V gene (reference sequence). Time point here: pretreatment peripheral blood. Anywhere from 1 to 8 samples came from each patient, spanning pretreatment and on-treatment. Sequencing used immunoSEQ multiplex PCR; TCRdb keeps in-frame clones, though not all of them. The sample contains about 72,000 clones, approximately 84% of which appear only once. The material sequenced was PBMCs, taken around atezolizumab (anti-PD-L1) treatment. The sequence came from a man between 60 and 75 years old with urothelial cancer. The chain employs TRBV20-1 and TRBJ2-3; 7 nucleotides line up with TRBD2. The CDR3 DNA is TGCAGTGCAACTAGCGCCAATACGCAGTATTTT. Its translation: CSATSANTQYF.